Listed below are T cell receptor beta chains from one sample, sequenced in a study of low-dose radiotherapy and immunotherapy resistance in tumors. TCRdb passed the reads through MiXCR, listing each CDR3 protein once. The sample records 75,000 to 95,000 distinct CDR3 sequences, 15% to 20% being singletons. Sample: PBMCs, taken before treatment. Receptors originate from a male donor with prostate cancer. Each CDR3 is given with its conserved first and last residue. D genes are given only for firm matches. Part of the rows lack a size; the others show once, few, many or a class for expanded clones.

clone_size	v_call	j_call	d_call	cdr3_aa	cdr3_nt
many	TRBV10-3	TRBJ2-1	TRBD2	CAIGLANEQFF	TGTGCCATAGGACTAGCCAATGAGCAGTTCTTC
many	TRBV6-2/TRBV6-3	TRBJ2-7	TRBD1	CASSYNHHRGYEQYF	TGTGCCAGCAGTTACAACCACCACAGGGGCTACGAGCAGTACTTC
NA	TRBV6-1	TRBJ2-1	NA	CASSGNPVGADSYEQFF	TGTGCCAGCAGCGGCAACCCGGTCGGCGCGGACTCCTATGAGCAGTTCTTC
many	TRBV9	TRBJ2-5	NA	CASSVGTTQETQYF	TGTGCCAGCAGCGTAGGAACCACACAAGAGACCCAGTACTTC
many	TRBV6-5	TRBJ2-1	TRBD2	CASRDSGRGKNEQFF	TGTGCCAGCAGGGATAGCGGGAGGGGAAAGAATGAGCAGTTCTTC
many	TRBV11-2	TRBJ2-5	NA	CASRRLGGRVETQYF	TGTGCCAGCAGACGCCTTGGGGGGCGCGTAGAGACCCAGTACTTC
few	TRBV20-1	TRBJ2-3	NA	CSAGDPRSRADTQYF	TGCAGTGCGGGGGACCCCCGCTCGAGGGCAGATACGCAGTATTTT
many	TRBV20-1	TRBJ2-1	TRBD2	CSALPGLAGNNEQFF	TGCAGTGCCCTACCGGGACTAGCGGGGAACAATGAGCAGTTCTTC
NA	TRBV2	TRBJ2-1	TRBD1	CASSESTTGAEQFF	TGTGCCAGCAGTGAATCTACTACAGGGGCCGAACAGTTCTTC
many	TRBV5-4	TRBJ2-7	NA	CASSHPQAYEQYF	TGTGCCAGCAGCCACCCACAGGCCTACGAGCAGTACTTC
many	TRBV28	TRBJ2-5	NA	CASSLSGFMLGVQETQYF	TGTGCCAGCAGTTTATCCGGCTTTATGTTGGGGGTCCAAGAGACCCAGTACTTC
many	TRBV5-1	TRBJ2-3	NA	CASSLARPGTDTQYF	TGCGCCAGCAGCTTGGCTAGACCGGGCACAGATACGCAGTATTTT
many	TRBV5-1	TRBJ1-2	NA	CASSLGQVYYGYTF	TGCGCCAGCAGCTTGGGACAGGTTTACTATGGCTACACCTTC
many	TRBV5-6	TRBJ2-6	NA	CASSLRGGGANVLTF	TGTGCCAGCAGTCTCAGGGGTGGTGGGGCCAACGTCCTGACTTTC
many	TRBV5-1	TRBJ2-7	NA	CASSQTQTNSEQYF	TGCGCCAGCAGCCAAACCCAAACCAATAGCGAGCAGTACTTC
many	TRBV11-2	TRBJ1-2	NA	CASSLDPGGYYGYTF	TGTGCCAGCAGCTTAGATCCTGGCGGATACTATGGCTACACCTTC
few	TRBV5-6	TRBJ2-1	NA	CASSRRAERAYNEQFF	TGTGCCAGCAGCCGCCGAGCCGAGCGCGCCTACAATGAGCAGTTCTTC